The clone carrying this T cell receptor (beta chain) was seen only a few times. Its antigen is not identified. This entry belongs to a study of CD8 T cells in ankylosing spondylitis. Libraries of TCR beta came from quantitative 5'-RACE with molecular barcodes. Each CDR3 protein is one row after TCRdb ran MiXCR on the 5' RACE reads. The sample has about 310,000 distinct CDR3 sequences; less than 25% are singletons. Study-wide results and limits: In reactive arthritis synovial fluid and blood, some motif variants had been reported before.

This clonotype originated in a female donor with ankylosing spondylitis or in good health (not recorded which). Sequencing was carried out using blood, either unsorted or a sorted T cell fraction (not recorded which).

CDR3 residues: CASGGAKWSEAFF. In nucleotides, the CDR3 is TGTGCCAGCGGCGGGGCTAAGTGGTCTGAAGCTTTCTTT. The genes are TRBV2 and TRBJ1-1, with a possible D match to TRBD1 (5 bases). This CDR3 spans 13 amino acids. The germline V and J ends were trimmed by 8 bases and 6 bases, with 16 bases remaining between them. The germline gives CDR1 SNHLY, CDR2 FYNNEI.